The rows below give T cell receptor beta chains drawn from one sample of a study of CD8 T cells in ankylosing spondylitis. TCRdb fed the 5' RACE reads into MiXCR, producing one record per CDR3 protein. The sample holds 250,000 to 350,000 distinct CDR3 sequences, around 21% seen once. The sample was blood, either unsorted or a sorted T cell fraction (not recorded which). Receptor source: a female donor with ankylosing spondylitis or in good health (not recorded which). CDR3s include the opening cysteine and the closing phenylalanine or tryptophan. A D gene is named only where the DNA matches it firmly. Size is stated for part of the rows, as once, few or many counts, or as a class when the clone is expanded.

j_gene: TRBJ2-1
abundance: -
d_gene: TRBD2
v_gene: TRBV5-1
CDR3aa: CASSPRGDYTYNEQSF
CDR3nt: TGCGCCAGCAGCCCCCGAGGGGACTATACCTACAATGAGCAGTCCTTC

j_gene: TRBJ2-7
abundance: -
d_gene: -
v_gene: TRBV20-1
CDR3aa: CSAPVALISSYEQYF
CDR3nt: TGCAGTGCCCCCGTAGCGCTCATCAGCTCCTACGAGCAGTACTTC

j_gene: TRBJ2-1
abundance: few
d_gene: TRBD2
v_gene: TRBV12-3/TRBV12-4
CDR3aa: CASSSRGGSVLNEQFF
CDR3nt: TGTGCCAGCAGTTCGAGAGGCGGGAGCGTGTTGAATGAGCAGTTCTTC

j_gene: TRBJ2-1
abundance: -
d_gene: -
v_gene: TRBV7-9
CDR3aa: CASSFGDEQFF
CDR3nt: TGTGCCAGCAGCTTTGGCGATGAGCAGTTCTTC

j_gene: TRBJ2-1
abundance: many
d_gene: TRBD1
v_gene: TRBV20-1
CDR3aa: CSAREPTGYNEQFF
CDR3nt: TGCAGTGCTAGAGAGCCGACAGGGTACAATGAGCAGTTCTTC

j_gene: TRBJ2-2
abundance: few
d_gene: TRBD1
v_gene: TRBV5-5
CDR3aa: CASSSRDRIGTGELFF
CDR3nt: TGTGCCAGCAGTTCACGGGACAGGATTGGGACCGGGGAGCTGTTTTTT

j_gene: TRBJ2-5
abundance: -
d_gene: -
v_gene: TRBV4-3
CDR3aa: CASSRRRGGETQYF
CDR3nt: TGCGCCAGCAGCCGGAGAAGGGGGGGAGAGACCCAGTACTTC

j_gene: TRBJ1-4
abundance: few
d_gene: -
v_gene: TRBV7-2
CDR3aa: CASSLTGRGLFF
CDR3nt: TGTGCCAGCAGCTTAACCGGCCGCGGTCTGTTTTTT

j_gene: TRBJ2-3
abundance: few
d_gene: -
v_gene: TRBV18
CDR3aa: CASSPPSLAGSTDTQYF
CDR3nt: TGTGCCAGCTCACCACCTTCCCTAGCTGGTAGCACAGATACGCAGTATTTT

j_gene: TRBJ2-5
abundance: few
d_gene: -
v_gene: TRBV4-2
CDR3aa: CASRPGPQETQYF
CDR3nt: TGTGCCAGCAGACCGGGGCCACAAGAGACCCAGTACTTC

j_gene: TRBJ2-5
abundance: many
d_gene: TRBD2
v_gene: TRBV5-1
CDR3aa: CASSSDRLAEQETQYF
CDR3nt: TGCGCCAGCAGCTCGGACCGACTAGCGGAGCAAGAGACCCAGTACTTC

j_gene: TRBJ2-7
abundance: few
d_gene: TRBD1
v_gene: TRBV6-1
CDR3aa: CASSAGTAWYEQYF
CDR3nt: TGTGCCAGCAGTGCCGGGACAGCGTGGTACGAGCAGTACTTC

j_gene: TRBJ2-7
abundance: -
d_gene: TRBD2
v_gene: TRBV20-1
CDR3aa: CSASPPGLAAPYEQYF
CDR3nt: TGCAGTGCTTCCCCCCCGGGACTAGCGGCTCCCTACGAGCAGTACTTC

j_gene: TRBJ1-1
abundance: many
d_gene: -
v_gene: TRBV18
CDR3aa: CASSQLGADTEAFF
CDR3nt: TGTGCCAGCTCACAGTTAGGGGCGGACACTGAAGCTTTCTTT

j_gene: TRBJ2-1
abundance: few
d_gene: -
v_gene: TRBV29-1
CDR3aa: CSVEIGERHNEQFF
CDR3nt: TGCAGCGTTGAAATTGGCGAGAGACACAATGAGCAGTTCTTC

j_gene: TRBJ2-5
abundance: many
d_gene: TRBD2
v_gene: TRBV7-9
CDR3aa: CASSSLRLAGETQYF
CDR3nt: TGTGCCAGCAGCTCGCTTCGACTAGCAGGCGAGACCCAGTACTTC

j_gene: TRBJ2-7
abundance: -
d_gene: -
v_gene: TRBV5-1
CDR3aa: CASSTGTHTYEQYF
CDR3nt: TGCGCCAGCAGCACCGGGACTCACACCTACGAGCAGTACTTC

j_gene: TRBJ2-7
abundance: -
d_gene: TRBD2
v_gene: TRBV5-1
CDR3aa: CASSLAGGLAGMGEQYF
CDR3nt: TGCGCCAGCAGCTTGGCCGGCGGACTAGCGGGAATGGGGGAGCAGTACTTC

j_gene: TRBJ2-7
abundance: -
d_gene: TRBD2
v_gene: TRBV7-7
CDR3aa: CASSLAKTRESHEQYF
CDR3nt: TGTGCTAGCAGCTTAGCGAAGACGCGGGAGTCTCACGAGCAGTACTTC

j_gene: TRBJ1-2
abundance: many
d_gene: -
v_gene: TRBV6-5
CDR3aa: CASRATGPGYGYTF
CDR3nt: TGTGCCAGCAGGGCGACAGGACCTGGTTATGGCTACACCTTC

j_gene: TRBJ2-7
abundance: -
d_gene: -
v_gene: TRBV7-2
CDR3aa: CASSLTEAYEQYF
CDR3nt: TGTGCCAGCAGCTTGACAGAAGCCTACGAGCAGTACTTC

j_gene: TRBJ2-6
abundance: -
d_gene: -
v_gene: TRBV19
CDR3aa: CASRDLSGANVLTF
CDR3nt: TGTGCCAGTAGGGACCTCTCTGGGGCCAACGTCCTGACTTTC

j_gene: TRBJ2-5
abundance: many
d_gene: TRBD2
v_gene: TRBV29-1
CDR3aa: CSVGTSFQETQYF
CDR3nt: TGCAGCGTGGGGACTAGCTTTCAAGAGACCCAGTACTTC

j_gene: TRBJ2-7
abundance: -
d_gene: TRBD2
v_gene: TRBV5-1
CDR3aa: CASRPGLDGAAYEQYF
CDR3nt: TGCGCCAGCAGACCCGGACTAGACGGGGCGGCCTACGAGCAGTACTTC

j_gene: TRBJ2-5
abundance: -
d_gene: -
v_gene: TRBV2
CDR3aa: CASSGRTFNQETQYF
CDR3nt: TGTGCCAGCTCCGGGCGGACTTTTAACCAAGAGACCCAGTACTTC

j_gene: TRBJ2-3
abundance: few
d_gene: -
v_gene: TRBV7-6
CDR3aa: CASSLGDSRTQYF
CDR3nt: TGTGCCAGCAGCTTAGGGGACTCTAGGACGCAGTATTTT

j_gene: TRBJ2-2
abundance: -
d_gene: -
v_gene: TRBV25-1
CDR3aa: CASSESQGPGELFF
CDR3nt: TGTGCCAGCAGTGAATCTCAGGGCCCCGGGGAGCTGTTTTTT

j_gene: TRBJ1-2
abundance: few
d_gene: -
v_gene: TRBV3-1
CDR3aa: CASSQGGQGGYTF
CDR3nt: TGTGCCAGCAGCCAAGGTGGGCAGGGCGGCTACACCTTC

j_gene: TRBJ1-2
abundance: few
d_gene: -
v_gene: TRBV4-3
CDR3aa: CASSQETVAGYTF
CDR3nt: TGCGCCAGCAGCCAAGAGACAGTAGCTGGCTACACCTTC

j_gene: TRBJ2-7
abundance: -
d_gene: -
v_gene: TRBV20-1
CDR3aa: CSATGFSYEQYF
CDR3nt: TGCAGTGCTACAGGGTTCTCCTACGAGCAGTACTTC

j_gene: TRBJ2-3
abundance: -
d_gene: TRBD2
v_gene: TRBV7-2
CDR3aa: CASSALAGGRGTDTQYF
CDR3nt: TGTGCCAGCAGCGCACTAGCGGGAGGGCGGGGCACAGATACGCAGTATTTT

j_gene: TRBJ2-7
abundance: few
d_gene: -
v_gene: TRBV7-2
CDR3aa: CASSQTRPPYEQYF
CDR3nt: TGTGCCAGCAGCCAGACGAGGCCTCCATACGAGCAGTACTTC

j_gene: TRBJ1-6
abundance: few
d_gene: -
v_gene: TRBV20-1
CDR3aa: CSVGREGDSSYNSPLHF
CDR3nt: TGCAGTGTGGGAAGGGAAGGAGACAGCTCCTATAATTCACCCCTCCACTTT

j_gene: TRBJ2-7
abundance: -
d_gene: -
v_gene: TRBV3-1
CDR3aa: CASSHHTGSEQYF
CDR3nt: TGTGCCAGCAGCCATCACACAGGGTCCGAGCAGTACTTC

j_gene: TRBJ1-2
abundance: few
d_gene: -
v_gene: TRBV9
CDR3aa: CASSVVGRGAGGYTF
CDR3nt: TGTGCCAGCAGCGTAGTAGGCCGGGGCGCAGGGGGCTACACCTTC

j_gene: TRBJ2-1
abundance: -
d_gene: -
v_gene: TRBV12-3/TRBV12-4
CDR3aa: CASSHEWNEQFF
CDR3nt: TGTGCCAGCAGTCACGAGTGGAATGAGCAGTTCTTC

j_gene: TRBJ1-2
abundance: few
d_gene: -
v_gene: TRBV7-9
CDR3aa: CASSGANYGYTF
CDR3nt: TGTGCCAGCTCCGGGGCGAACTATGGCTACACCTTC

j_gene: TRBJ2-3
abundance: few
d_gene: TRBD2
v_gene: TRBV20-1
CDR3aa: CSARDITSGSHTQYF
CDR3nt: TGCAGTGCTAGAGATATCACTAGCGGGAGTCATACGCAGTATTTT

j_gene: TRBJ1-5
abundance: -
d_gene: TRBD1
v_gene: TRBV20-1
CDR3aa: CSAALGTGGRQPQHF
CDR3nt: TGCAGTGCCGCACTCGGGACAGGGGGTAGACAGCCCCAGCATTTT

j_gene: TRBJ2-7
abundance: few
d_gene: -
v_gene: TRBV5-1
CDR3aa: CASSLDSQIFYEQYF
CDR3nt: TGCGCCAGCAGCTTGGATTCCCAAATTTTCTACGAGCAGTACTTC

j_gene: TRBJ1-5
abundance: -
d_gene: -
v_gene: TRBV7-2
CDR3aa: CASSSGRSRQPQHF
CDR3nt: TGTGCCAGCAGCTCAGGACGGTCCCGGCAGCCCCAGCATTTT

j_gene: TRBJ1-6
abundance: -
d_gene: TRBD1
v_gene: TRBV7-9
CDR3aa: CASSSSQGAGNSPLHF
CDR3nt: TGTGCCAGCAGCTCATCACAGGGGGCTGGTAATTCACCCCTCCACTTT